This T cell receptor (beta chain) was identified during a study of shared clonotypes between healthy human individuals. Study-wide context: Those who served as donors were two women and three men between the ages of 18 and 49.

This CDR3 region has 16 residues. Trimming at V came to 3 bases and at J to 1 base, leaving 4 bases not matched to a gene. Germline CDR1 reads SGHDT; CDR2 reads YYEEEE. CD8 cells classed as naive were CD45RO-negative and positively selected for CCR7, excluding terminally differentiated effector memory CD45RA+ cells. This table comes from immunoSEQ multiplex PCR, and its TCRdb copy is limited to in-frame clones, with some not included. The sample has over 2 million clones, approximately 94% seen once. Sequencing was carried out using naive CD8+ T cells sorted from blood. The V and J genes are TRBV5-6 and TRBJ2-1; 10 bases are shared with TRBD2. The source is a man younger than 35 in good health. The CDR3 DNA follows: TGTGCCAGCAGCTCTGCGACTAGCGGGTCCTACAATGAGCAGTTCTTC. Its protein product is CASSSATSGSYNEQFF.